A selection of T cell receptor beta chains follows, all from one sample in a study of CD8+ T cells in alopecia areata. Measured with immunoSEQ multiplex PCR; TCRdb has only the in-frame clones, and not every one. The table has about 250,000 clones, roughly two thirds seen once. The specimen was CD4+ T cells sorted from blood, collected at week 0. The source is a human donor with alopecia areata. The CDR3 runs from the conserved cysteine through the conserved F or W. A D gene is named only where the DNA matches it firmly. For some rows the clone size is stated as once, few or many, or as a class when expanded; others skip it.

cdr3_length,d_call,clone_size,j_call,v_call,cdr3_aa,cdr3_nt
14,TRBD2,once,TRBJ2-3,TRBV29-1,CSVPGLAGTDTQYF,TGCAGCGTCCCCGGACTAGCGGGCACAGATACGCAGTATTTT
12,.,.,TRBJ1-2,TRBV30,CAWSPENYGYTF,TGTGCCTGGAGCCCGGAGAACTATGGCTACACCTTC
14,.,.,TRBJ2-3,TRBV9,CASSPIAGTDTQYF,TGTGCCAGCAGCCCGATAGCGGGCACAGATACGCAGTATTTT
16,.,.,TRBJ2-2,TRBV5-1,CASSLIPGANTGELFF,TGCGCCAGCAGCTTGATCCCCGGGGCGAACACCGGGGAGCTGTTTTTT
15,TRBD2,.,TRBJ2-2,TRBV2,CASSVGLANTGELFF,TGTGCCAGCAGTGTCGGACTAGCGAACACCGGGGAGCTGTTTTTT
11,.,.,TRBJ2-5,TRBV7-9,CASSLEEIQYF,TGTGCCAGCAGCTTGGAGGAGATCCAGTACTTC
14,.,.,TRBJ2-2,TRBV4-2,CASRQRTGSGELFF,TGTGCCAGCAGACAAAGAACGGGGAGCGGGGAGCTGTTTTTT
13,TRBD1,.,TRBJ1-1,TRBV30,CAWRGQLNTEAFF,TGTGCCTGGAGGGGACAGTTGAACACTGAAGCTTTCTTT
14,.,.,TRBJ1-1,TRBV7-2,CASSLGRLNTEAFF,TGTGCCAGCAGCTTAGGACGGTTGAACACTGAAGCTTTCTTT
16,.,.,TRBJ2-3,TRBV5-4,CASSLGVGVYTDTQYF,TGTGCCAGCAGCTTGGGGGTCGGGGTTTACACAGATACGCAGTATTTT
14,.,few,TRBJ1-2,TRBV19,CASILPGGLYGYTF,TGTGCCAGTATTCTCCCGGGGGGATTATATGGCTACACCTTC
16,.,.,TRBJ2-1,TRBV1,CTSSRSWTSENNEQFF,TGCACCAGCAGCCGCTCGTGGACTAGCGAGAACAATGAGCAGTTCTTC
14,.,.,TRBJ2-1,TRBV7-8,CASSLLQAGGEQFF,TGTGCCAGCAGCTTATTGCAGGCTGGGGGTGAGCAGTTCTTC
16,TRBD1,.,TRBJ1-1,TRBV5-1,CASSFIRQGRDTEAFF,TGCGCCAGCAGCTTCATACGACAGGGAAGGGACACTGAAGCTTTCTTT
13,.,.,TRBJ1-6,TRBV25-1,CASSSQRNSPLHF,TGTGCCAGCAGTAGTCAGAGAAATTCACCCCTCCACTTT
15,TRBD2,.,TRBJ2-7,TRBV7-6,CASSLEGSGVYEQYF,TGTGCCAGCAGCTTAGAAGGTAGCGGGGTCTACGAGCAGTACTTC
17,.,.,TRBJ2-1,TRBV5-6,CASSLRDGRLIYNEQFF,TGTGCCAGCAGCTTGCGGGACGGACGCCTTATCTACAATGAGCAGTTCTTC
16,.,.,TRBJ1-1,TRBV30,CAWSNPRRGMNTEAFF,TGTGCCTGGAGTAACCCGAGACGGGGTATGAACACTGAAGCTTTCTTT
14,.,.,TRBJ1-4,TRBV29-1,CSVLPGQTNEKLFF,TGCAGCGTACTCCCGGGCCAAACTAATGAAAAACTGTTTTTT
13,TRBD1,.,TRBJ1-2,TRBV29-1,CSVRDRANYGYTF,TGCAGCGTCCGGGACAGGGCTAACTATGGCTACACCTTC
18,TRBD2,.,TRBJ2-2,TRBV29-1,CSAQLGLAGAMNTGELFF,TGCAGCGCGCAACTCGGACTAGCGGGGGCCATGAACACCGGGGAGCTGTTTTTT
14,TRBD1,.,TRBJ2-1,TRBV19,CASRYRGMDNEQFF,TGTGCCAGTAGATACAGGGGGATGGACAATGAGCAGTTCTTC
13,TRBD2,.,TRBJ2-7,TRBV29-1,CSVDRGTSEGQYF,TGCAGCGTTGACCGAGGGACTAGCGAAGGGCAGTACTTC
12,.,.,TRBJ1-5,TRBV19,CASSIGNQPQHF,TGTGCCAGTAGTATAGGGAATCAGCCCCAGCATTTT
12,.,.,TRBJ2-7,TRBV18,CASSPDPYEQYF,TGTGCCAGCTCACCCGACCCCTACGAGCAGTACTTC
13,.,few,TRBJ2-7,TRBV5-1,CASSPDRSYEQYF,TGCGCCAGCAGCCCGGACAGATCCTACGAGCAGTACTTC
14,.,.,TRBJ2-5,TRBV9,CASSVGRGPETQYF,TGTGCCAGCAGCGTAGGGCGCGGGCCAGAGACCCAGTACTTC
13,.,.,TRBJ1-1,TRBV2,CASSVQLGTEAFF,TGTGCCAGCAGTGTGCAGCTGGGCACTGAAGCTTTCTTT
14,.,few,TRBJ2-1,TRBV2,CASTQDSSYNEQFF,TGTGCCAGCACCCAGGACAGCTCCTACAATGAGCAGTTCTTC
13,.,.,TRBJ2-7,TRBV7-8,CASSFGQSYEQYF,TGTGCCAGCAGCTTCGGACAGTCCTACGAGCAGTACTTC
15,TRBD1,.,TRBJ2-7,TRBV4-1,CASSQPGQGKGEQYF,TGCGCCAGCAGCCAACCGGGACAGGGGAAGGGCGAGCAGTACTTC
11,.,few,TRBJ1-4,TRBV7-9,CASSLSEKLFF,TGTGCCAGCAGCTTAAGTGAAAAACTGTTTTTT